The rows below give T cell receptor beta chains drawn from one sample of a study of blood T cell repertoires in COVID-19. Data came from immunoSEQ multiplex PCR; TCRdb stores just in-frame clones and leaves some out. In the table there are roughly 420,000 clones, over 75% of which are singletons. Sequenced sample: PBMCs or T cells enriched from blood (not recorded which). These receptors all stem from a woman aged 25 to 39 with acute COVID-19. The CDR3 runs from the conserved cysteine through the conserved F or W. D genes are given only for firm matches. A clone size is listed for some rows: how often the clone was seen (once, few, many), or a class if it is expanded.

NA,TRBV24-1,TRBJ2-3,NA,CATSDFSGTSTDTQYF,TGTGCCACCAGTGATTTCTCAGGGACTAGCACAGATACGCAGTATTTT
NA,TRBV2,TRBJ1-2,NA,CASSDERSYTF,TGTGCCAGCAGTGATGAGAGGAGCTACACCTTC
TRBD1,TRBV7-9,TRBJ2-7,NA,CASSSRDRDYEQYF,TGTGCCAGCAGCTCCCGGGACAGAGACTACGAGCAGTACTTC
TRBD1,TRBV3-1/TRBV3-2,TRBJ1-3,once,CASSPLTGTNTIYF,TGTGCCAGCAGCCCTCTGACAGGGACGAACACCATATATTTT
TRBD1,TRBV6-5,TRBJ1-4,NA,CASSQQGARGEKLFF,TGTGCCAGCAGTCAACAGGGGGCCAGGGGTGAAAAACTGTTTTTT
NA,TRBV7-2,TRBJ1-1,few,CASSFAENTEAFF,TGTGCCAGCAGCTTCGCAGAGAACACTGAAGCTTTCTTT
TRBD1,TRBV5-1,TRBJ2-7,many,CASSLVGQEKQYF,TGCGCCAGCAGCTTGGTAGGACAGGAAAAGCAGTACTTC
TRBD1,TRBV7-3,TRBJ1-1,NA,CASSLGQGVEGAFF,TGTGCCAGCAGCTTGGGCCAGGGGGTGGAGGGGGCTTTCTTT
NA,TRBV5-5,TRBJ1-2,NA,CASSLAQDYGYTF,TGTGCCAGCAGCTTGGCACAGGACTATGGCTACACCTTC
TRBD1,TRBV3-1/TRBV3-2,TRBJ2-7,NA,CASSQTTGGSFGEQYF,TGTGCCAGCAGCCAAACGACAGGGGGGAGTTTCGGCGAGCAGTACTTC
NA,TRBV5-6,TRBJ1-1,NA,CASSKRRQSTEAFF,TGTGCCAGCAGCAAAAGGCGACAGTCCACTGAAGCTTTCTTT
TRBD2,TRBV6-2/TRBV6-3,TRBJ2-1,few,CASSLTSGGYNEQFF,TGTGCCAGCAGTTTGACTAGCGGGGGCTACAATGAGCAGTTCTTC
NA,TRBV5-6,TRBJ1-6,NA,CASSSPSGTGIGSPLHF,TGTGCCAGCAGCTCACCCTCGGGTACGGGTATCGGTTCACCCCTCCACTTT
NA,TRBV28,TRBJ1-2,NA,CASSRQGKVYGYTF,TGTGCCAGCAGCCGTCAGGGGAAGGTCTATGGCTACACCTTC
TRBD1,TRBV6-4,TRBJ1-2,NA,CASRIQTGGQYGYTF,TGTGCCAGCAGAATTCAGACAGGGGGCCAGTATGGCTACACCTTC
TRBD1,TRBV6-5,TRBJ1-1,few,CASLKRGRLNTEAFF,TGTGCCAGCTTAAAGAGGGGGCGACTTAACACTGAAGCTTTCTTT
NA,TRBV5-1,TRBJ1-2,few,CASSTGQLANYGYTF,TGCGCCAGCAGCACCGGACAGTTAGCTAACTATGGCTACACCTTC
NA,TRBV28,TRBJ1-2,NA,CASSTKPVAVYGYTF,TGTGCCAGCAGTACTAAACCGGTCGCGGTCTATGGCTACACCTTC
TRBD1,TRBV12-5,TRBJ2-1,NA,CASGMGQYNEQFF,TGTGCTAGTGGTATGGGACAGTACAATGAGCAGTTCTTC
TRBD1,TRBV10-3,TRBJ2-3,NA,CATRPGGLNTDTQYF,TGTGCCACCCGTCCAGGGGGTCTCAACACAGATACGCAGTATTTT
TRBD1,TRBV19,TRBJ1-2,NA,CASSIIGTGYSNYGYTF,TGTGCCAGTAGTATAATTGGGACAGGATACTCTAACTATGGCTACACCTTC
NA,TRBV7-3,TRBJ2-4,NA,CASSFGETRNF,TGTGCCAGCAGCTTTGGGGAGACAAGGAACTTC
NA,TRBV3-1/TRBV3-2,TRBJ1-1,NA,CASSQEAGAVGQAFF,TGTGCCAGCAGCCAAGAAGCAGGGGCGGTGGGGCAAGCTTTCTTT
TRBD2,TRBV5-1,TRBJ2-7,NA,CASSPGLGAYEQYF,TGCGCCAGCAGCCCGGGACTAGGGGCTTACGAGCAGTACTTC
TRBD2,TRBV24-1,TRBJ2-2,NA,CATSEASGGALTGELFF,TGTGCCACCAGTGAAGCTAGCGGGGGGGCCCTCACCGGGGAGCTGTTTTTT
NA,TRBV7-3,TRBJ2-3,NA,CASSLRGYSTDTQYF,TGTGCCAGCAGCTTAAGAGGGTATAGCACAGATACGCAGTATTTT
NA,TRBV11-3,TRBJ2-1,NA,CASSLGLYNEQFF,TGTGCCAGCAGCTTAGGGCTGTACAATGAGCAGTTCTTC
NA,TRBV10-3,TRBJ2-7,NA,CAMRTGTDYEQYF,TGTGCCATGAGGACGGGAACAGACTACGAGCAGTACTTC
TRBD1,TRBV5-6,TRBJ1-1,NA,CASSLYRTGGASEAFF,TGTGCCAGCAGCTTGTACCGGACAGGGGGCGCATCTGAAGCTTTCTTT
NA,TRBV4-1,TRBJ1-3,NA,CASSQTEISGNTIYF,TGCGCCAGCAGCCAAACAGAGATCTCTGGAAACACCATATATTTT
NA,TRBV25-1,TRBJ1-2,NA,CASNEGTGHSGGYTF,TGTGCCAGCAACGAAGGGACGGGACACAGCGGTGGCTACACCTTC
TRBD1,TRBV2,TRBJ2-2,NA,CASSQTGGGVKGTGELFF,TGTGCCAGCAGTCAGACAGGGGGGGGTGTAAAGGGCACCGGGGAGCTGTTTTTT
NA,TRBV6-5,TRBJ2-7,NA,CASSYSGRGSYEQYF,TGTGCCAGCAGTTACTCGGGACGGGGGTCCTACGAGCAGTACTTC
TRBD1,TRBV5-1,TRBJ2-2,NA,CASSREVRQGAIRELFF,TGCGCCAGCAGCCGGGAGGTTAGACAGGGGGCTATTCGGGAGCTGTTTTTT
NA,TRBV6-6,TRBJ1-1,once,CASSYEPRGTEAFF,TGTGCCAGCAGTTACGAGCCTCGTGGCACTGAAGCTTTCTTT
TRBD1,TRBV6-5,TRBJ1-5,NA,CASSWDSGQPQHF,TGTGCCAGCAGTTGGGACAGCGGTCAGCCCCAGCATTTT
TRBD1,TRBV24-1,TRBJ1-2,NA,CATSDSAGQGELGYGYTF,TGTGCCACCAGTGACTCAGCCGGACAGGGGGAGCTAGGCTATGGCTACACCTTC
NA,TRBV4-1,TRBJ2-7,NA,CASSQPGTKAYEQYF,TGCGCCAGCAGCCAACCCGGGACAAAAGCCTACGAGCAGTACTTC
NA,TRBV10-2,TRBJ2-3,NA,CASVEGLRTDTQYF,TGCGCCAGCGTGGAGGGACTTCGCACAGATACGCAGTATTTT
NA,TRBV5-8,TRBJ1-2,few,CASSLSRTTGYTF,TGTGCCAGCAGCTTGTCTCGGACAACCGGCTACACCTTC
NA,TRBV7-9,TRBJ1-4,few,CASSYRATNEKLFF,TGTGCCAGCAGCTACAGAGCAACTAATGAAAAACTGTTTTTT
NA,TRBV18,TRBJ1-3,NA,CASSPGLGFGSGNTIYF,TGTGCCAGCTCACCCGGACTTGGGTTCGGCTCTGGAAACACCATATATTTT
NA,TRBV19,TRBJ1-6,NA,CASSIVSSSPLHF,TGTGCCAGTAGTATAGTATCGAGTTCACCCCTCCACTTT
TRBD1,TRBV28,TRBJ2-7,NA,CASSLGSIDRGGREQYF,TGTGCCAGCAGTTTGGGTTCGATTGACAGGGGGGGGCGTGAGCAGTACTTC
NA,TRBV21-1,TRBJ1-2,NA,CASSKEDRGVGYTF,TGTGCCAGCAGCAAAGAAGACAGGGGGGTTGGCTACACCTTC